One and the same sample provided the 9 T cell receptor beta chains below, sequenced in a study of cytomegalovirus exposure and HLA in healthy donors. In the PCR, 60 Vbeta and 13 Jbeta primers were used. The method was immunoSEQ multiplex PCR; TCRdb's version includes in-frame clones alone and lacks a portion of them. The sample includes 150,000 or so clones, more than 70% of them seen just once. Material for sequencing was PBMCs. The receptors were sampled from a man aged 50 or older in good health and CMV-seronegative.

The genes are TRBV11-3 and TRBJ1-6; a weak D match, TRBD1 (6 bases). Germline CDR1 reads SGHNT; CDR2 reads YENEEA. V was clipped by 8 bases and J by 4 bases, with 6 bases between them. This CDR3 region has 12 residues. The DNA for the CDR3 is TGTGCCAGCCAGGGGTATAATTCACCCCTCCACTTT. This encodes CASQGYNSPLHF.

This chain links TRBV7-9 with TRBJ1-2; a weak D match, TRBD1 (6 bases). This CDR3 is built from 16 residues. With 5 bases removed from V and 1 base from J, the gap between germline ends came to 17 bases. Germline values: CDR1 SEHNR, CDR2 FQNEAQ (reference sequence). Here the CDR3 DNA reads TGTGCCAGCAGCATTCTAGGGGGACACCTTAACTATGGCTACACCTTC. Its protein product is CASSILGGHLNYGYTF.

The J gene is TRBJ2-7, the V gene TRBV28; 7 nucleotides line up with TRBD1. V gave up 2 bases and J gave up 12 bases; unmatched junction bases: 10. This CDR3 has 13 amino acids. Per germline, CDR1 MDHEN and CDR2 SYDVKM. CDR3 coding DNA: TGTGCCAGCAGTTTACCAGTAGACAGGGCAGCGTACTTC. Encoded protein: CASSLPVDRAAYF.

The rearrangement joins TRBV11-3 to TRBJ1-1; no reliable D call. V gave up 1 base and J gave up 1 base, with 4 bases separating them. This CDR3 is 13 amino acids long. Germline assignment: CDR1 SGHNT and CDR2 YENEEA. The CDR3 sequence: CASSLAGNTEAFF. In DNA, the CDR3 is TGTGCCAGCAGCTTAGCAGGGAACACTGAAGCTTTCTTT.

The chain has TRBV27 and TRBJ1-1; perhaps TRBD1 as D (5 bases). V was pared by 6 bases and J by 1 base, with 12 bases between. The CDR3 loop spans 14 amino acids. Germline V lookup: CDR1 MNHEY, CDR2 SMNVEV (reference sequence). Written as DNA, the CDR3 is TGTGCCAGCAGCGGCAGGGAAGCGAACACTGAAGCTTTCTTT. It encodes CASSGREANTEAFF.

The V and J genes are TRBV4-1 and TRBJ1-5; a possible D gene is TRBD1 (5 bases). Trimming took 0 bases from V and 4 from J, leaving 13 bases between them. From germline, CDR1 is MGHRA and CDR2 YSYEKL. The CDR3 length is 16 residues. CDR3 protein: CASSQDGGLGNQPQHF. The CDR3 DNA reads TGCGCCAGCAGCCAAGACGGGGGTTTGGGAAATCAGCCCCAGCATTTT.

In this sample, this clone turned up a few times. The chain links TRBV5-1 to TRBJ2-2, with D possibly being TRBD2 (6 bases). Germline V lookup: CDR1 SGHRS, CDR2 YFSETQ. The CDR3 loop spans 15 amino acids. Trimming took off 4 bases at V and 0 bases at J, with 10 bases between the two ends. This CDR3 is CASSRWTTNTGELFF. CDR3 DNA: TGCGCCAGCAGCCGATGGACTACGAACACCGGGGAGCTGTTTTTT. Full variable domain (missing parts from reference TRBV5-1 and TRBJ2-2): KAGVTQTPRYLIKTRGQQVTLSCSPISGHRSVSWYQQTPGQGLQFLFEYFSETQRNKGNFPGRFSGRQFSNSRSEMNVSTLELGDSALYLCASSRWTTNTGELFFGEGSRLTVL.

The CDR3 sequence is CASSSMDTNYEQYF. The DNA of the CDR3 is TGTGCCAGCAGTAGTATGGACACAAACTACGAGCAGTACTTC. The J gene is TRBJ2-7, the V gene TRBV27, with D possibly TRBD1 on 5 matching bases. Looked up from germline, CDR1 is MNHEY and CDR2 is SMNVEV (reference sequence). V dropped 5 bases and J dropped 3 bases, with 14 bases sitting between them. The CDR3 length is 14 residues.

CDR3 DNA: TGCGCCAGCAGCCCGGGGACAGTCAACTATGGCTACACCTTC. This sequence encodes CASSPGTVNYGYTF. V usage is TRBV5-1 and J usage is TRBJ1-2, with 7 bases identical to TRBD1. V lost 4 bases and J lost 2; bases outside the gene matches: 5. There are 14 residues in the CDR3. CDR1 and CDR2 (germline): SGHRS, YFSETQ.